This TCR beta chain was sequenced for a study of yellow fever vaccine responses in identical twins. Whole-study findings and limits: The T cell response to vaccination in identical twins was reportedly partly convergent and partly personalized.

TCRdb processed the RT-PCR reads anew with MiXCR; each CDR3 protein has one entry. Here the sample spans some 35,000 distinct CDR3 sequences, about 61% being singletons. The CDR3 runs to 15 residues. Germline loops: CDR1 ENHRY, CDR2 SYGVKD. This clonotype was detected a few times. The target antigen is unknown. An end of the junction does not agree with germline; a read error may underlie this. This sequence was found in a woman younger than 35 who received the yellow fever vaccine. The chain combines TRBV10-3 with TRBJ1-6; tentative D call: TRBD1 (5 bases). The starting material was T cells from blood (PBMCs), unsorted or a sorted subset (not recorded which), obtained before or after yellow fever vaccination (not recorded which). CDR3 protein: CATSVGDSLGSPLHF. The CDR3 DNA reads as TGTGCCACCAGTGTAGGCGACAGTCTAGGTTCACCCCTCCACTTT.